The 28 T cell receptor beta chains presented below share a single source sample, sequenced in a study of CD8 T cells in Susac syndrome. Random hexamers were used to reverse transcribe an amount of roughly 0.45 to 1 ug RNA. TCRdb re-called the immunoSEQ multiplex PCR reads through MiXCR, storing one row per CDR3 protein. The sample comprises about 60,000 distinct CDR3 sequences, approximately 94% of which are singletons, and around 0.61% rests with the top ten. The material sequenced was CD8+ T cells from PBMCs. Receptors were obtained from a human donor with multiple sclerosis.

The genes are TRBV29-1 and TRBJ2-3; D might be TRBD1 or TRBD2, each matching 6 bases. This CDR3 spans 16 amino acids. Germline-derived CDR1 and CDR2 are SQVTM and ANQGSEA. Trimming left V 3 bases short and J 1 base short, with 17 bases between. The CDR3 nucleotides are TGCAGCGTTGATAGGCCTGAGAGGGGGGGCACAGATACGCAGTATTTT. Its protein is CSVDRPERGGTDTQYF.

V is TRBV27 and J is TRBJ2-1; D is ambiguous. Trimming shortened V by 3 bases and J by 0 bases, and 6 bases separated the two germline ends. Germline CDR1 reads MNHEY; CDR2 reads SMNVEV (reference sequence). The CDR3 consists of 14 residues. In DNA, the CDR3 is TGTGCCAGCAGTTTGGCCCTCTCCTACAATGAGCAGTTCTTC. Encoded protein: CASSLALSYNEQFF.

The chain recombines TRBV15 with TRBJ1-1; D remains ambiguous. V was clipped by 6 bases and J by 0 bases, with 8 bases between them. The CDR3 spans 13 residues. The germline gives CDR1 LNHNV, CDR2 YYDKDF (reference sequence). CDR3 residues: CATSQGMNTEAFF. CDR3 DNA: TGTGCCACCAGTCAAGGTATGAACACTGAAGCTTTCTTT.

The J gene is TRBJ2-5, the V gene TRBV4-3; 7 bases agree with TRBD2. The CDR3 covers 14 residues. Germline values: CDR1 LGHNA, CDR2 YSLEER. V dropped 2 bases and J dropped 5; count of bases not matched to a gene: 5. The CDR3 region has the DNA TGCGCCAGCAGCCAATGGGAGACTAGCGAGACCCAGTACTTC. It encodes CASSQWETSETQYF.

The chain carries TRBV27 and TRBJ2-2; 8 bases match TRBD1. The CDR3 is 13 amino acids. V was pared by 8 bases and J by 5 bases, with 4 bases of the junction left unmatched. Germline-derived CDR1 and CDR2 are MNHEY and SMNVEV (reference sequence). The DNA of the CDR3 is TGTGCCAGCGGACAGGGTTTTACCGGGGAGCTGTTTTTT. Translated: CASGQGFTGELFF.

The chain links TRBV29-1 to TRBJ1-1; D is undetermined. The germline V and J ends were trimmed by 6 bases and 0 bases, with 11 bases remaining between them. This CDR3 is 13 amino acids long. Germline V gene data show CDR1 as SQVTM and CDR2 as ANQGSEA. The CDR3 protein is CSVARPMNTEAFF. CDR3 DNA: TGCAGCGTCGCGAGACCCATGAACACTGAAGCTTTCTTT.

This chain connects TRBV24-1 to TRBJ1-5, with D unresolved. The V and J ends lost 4 bases and 6 bases respectively, with 12 bases between them. The CDR3 covers 14 residues. Looked up from germline, CDR1 is KGHDR and CDR2 is SFDVKD. The CDR3 sequence is CATSDVGSGQPQHF. Written as DNA, the CDR3 is TGTGCCACCAGTGACGTGGGCTCGGGTCAGCCCCAGCATTTT.

This chain connects TRBV25-1 to TRBJ1-4; D unresolved. The CDR3 totals 12 residues. Germline V gene lookup returns CDR1 MGHDK and CDR2 SYGVNS. Trimming stripped 3 bases from V and 11 bases from J, with 10 bases between. The CDR3 DNA sequence: TGTGCCAGCAGTGATAGACCGCTGAAACTGTTTTTT. It translates to CASSDRPLKLFF.

The genes are TRBV9 and TRBJ2-7; D gene ambiguous. The CDR3 length is 15 residues. The germline V gene encodes CDR1 SGDLS and CDR2 YYNGEE. V was trimmed by 0 bases and J by 0 bases, leaving 10 bases between them. CDR3 loop: CASSVGGLSSYEQYF. The DNA of the CDR3 is TGTGCCAGCAGCGTAGGGGGATTAAGCTCCTACGAGCAGTACTTC.

V and J are TRBV19 and TRBJ2-1; possible D gene TRBD2, 7 bases. This CDR3 is built from 12 residues. Trimming took off 11 bases at V and 5 bases at J, with 13 bases between the two ends. CDR1 is LNHDA, CDR2 SQIVND, per germline (reference sequence). The CDR3 loop is CAWGLADNEQFF. CDR3 bases: TGTGCCTGGGGGCTAGCGGACAATGAGCAGTTCTTC.

This CDR3 reads CASSWAETGGFTDTQYF. In DNA form, the CDR3 reads TGTGCCAGCAGCTGGGCCGAGACAGGAGGATTCACAGATACGCAGTATTTT. The rearrangement uses TRBV5-6 and TRBJ2-3, with D tentatively TRBD1 (6 bases). The CDR3 is made up of 17 amino acids. V was cut by 3 bases and J by 2 bases, with 19 bases left in between. Germline CDR1 is SGHDT and CDR2 is YYEEEE.

In this sample, this clonotype turned up once. The V gene is TRBV19, the J gene TRBJ2-1; D not certain. The germline CDR1 and CDR2 sequences are LNHDA and SQIVND (reference sequence). This CDR3 is 12 amino acids long. V lost 1 base and J 13 bases, leaving 11 bases between the germline ends. The CDR3 here is CASSIGQVEQFF. The CDR3 coding sequence is TGTGCCAGTAGTATAGGGCAGGTTGAACAGTTCTTC.

J is TRBJ2-3 and V is TRBV7-8, with 9 bases identical to TRBD2. V was pared by 5 bases and J by 3 bases, with 12 bases of the junction left unmatched. Germline CDR1 is SGHVS and CDR2 is FQNEAQ. CDR3 length: 17 residues. The CDR3 spells CASSPEPGTSPTDTQYF. The CDR3 nucleotides are TGTGCCAGCAGCCCCGAACCCGGGACTAGCCCTACAGATACGCAGTATTTT.

This chain's CDR3 is CASSLRTSGGNTGELFF. Written as DNA, the CDR3 is TGTGCCAGCAGCCTCCGGACTAGCGGGGGGAACACCGGGGAGCTGTTTTTT. The chain recombines TRBV3-1 with TRBJ2-2; 13 nucleotides match TRBD2. Germline assignment: CDR1 LGHDT and CDR2 YNNKEL (reference sequence). The length of the CDR3 is 17 residues. V lost 4 bases and J lost 1; bases outside the gene matches: 3. The full variable domain, its missing parts supplied by reference TRBV3-1 and TRBJ2-2, is DTAVSQTPKYLVTQMGNDKSIKCEQNLGHDTMYWYKQDSKKFLKIMFSYNNKELIINETVPNRFSPKSPDKAHLNLHINSLELGDSAVYFCASSLRTSGGNTGELFFGEGSRLTVL.

The chain recombines TRBV7-6 with TRBJ2-3; TRBD2 matches 10 bases. The V and J ends lost 4 bases and 6 bases, in that order; junction bases with no gene match: 13. The CDR3 has 17 amino acids. From germline, CDR1 is SGHVS and CDR2 FNYEAQ. CDR3 loop: CASSSPRSGGARDTQYF. The CDR3 bases are TGTGCCAGCAGCTCCCCCCGGAGCGGGGGGGCAAGGGATACGCAGTATTTT.

This chain uses TRBV4-3 with TRBJ2-7; D might be TRBD1 (6 bases). V lost 0 bases and J 5 bases, leaving 11 bases between the germline ends. The CDR3 extends over 14 amino acids. CDR1 is LGHNA, CDR2 YSLEER, per germline. CDR3 nucleotide sequence: TGCGCCAGCAGCCAAGAAGGGGGTCGGCACGAGCAGTACTTC. Amino acids: CASSQEGGRHEQYF.

V is TRBV12-3 or TRBV12-4 and J is TRBJ2-3, with 9 bases that match TRBD2. This CDR3 comprises 15 residues. J lost 4 bases, V lost 3 bases, and 5 bases had no gene match. CDR3 nucleotide sequence: TGTGCCAGCAGTTTCTTAGCGGGGGAGGCAGATACGCAGTATTTT. Residues: CASSFLAGEADTQYF.

This rearrangement joins TRBV27 to TRBJ1-5; perhaps TRBD1 as D (5 bases). The CDR3 loop spans 14 amino acids. Germline V CDR1 and CDR2: MNHEY, SMNVEV (reference sequence). The V and J ends lost 5 bases and 6 bases respectively, with 14 bases between them. The CDR3 loop reads CASSADHGGQPQHF. The DNA of the CDR3 is TGTGCCAGCAGTGCGGACCACGGGGGTCAGCCCCAGCATTTT.

The V and J genes are TRBV6-5 and TRBJ1-1; D perhaps matches TRBD1 (5 bases). V was trimmed by 4 bases and J by 0 bases, leaving 12 bases between them. The CDR3 has 15 amino acids. CDR1 and CDR2 (germline): MNHEY, SVGAGI. In DNA form, the CDR3 reads TGTGCCAGCAGTTGGGGGTTGGGGATGAACACTGAAGCTTTCTTT. Translating it yields CASSWGLGMNTEAFF.

V and J are TRBV12-3 or TRBV12-4 and TRBJ2-7; weak D call: TRBD1 (6 bases). This CDR3 has 13 residues. V lost 5 bases to trimming and J lost 4 bases, with 12 bases between them. CDR3 sequence reads: CASSRTDFYEQYF. The CDR3, as DNA: TGTGCCAGCAGTAGGACAGACTTTTACGAGCAGTACTTC.

The chain couples TRBV5-4 to TRBJ2-7; no reliable D call. Between the trimmed V and J ends, which lost 2 bases and 0 bases, there was a span of 9 bases. The germline gives CDR1 SGHNT, CDR2 YYREEE (reference sequence). The CDR3 spans 14 residues. As DNA, the CDR3 is TGTGCCAGCAGCTTCGACGGTAGCTCCTACGAGCAGTACTTC. It specifies CASSFDGSSYEQYF.

This rearrangement joins TRBV3-1 to TRBJ2-1; D perhaps matches TRBD1 (7 bases). This CDR3 has 16 residues. Per germline, CDR1 LGHDT and CDR2 YNNKEL (reference sequence). V lost 2 bases, J lost 1 base, and 12 bases lay in between. CDR3 protein: CASSQPTGRSYNEQFF. Written as DNA, the CDR3 is TGTGCCAGCAGCCAACCGACAGGGAGGTCCTACAATGAGCAGTTCTTC.

This clonotype appeared once. V usage is TRBV3-1 and J usage is TRBJ1-2, with D possibly being TRBD1 (6 bases). Trimming removed 0 bases from V and 5 bases from J, with 19 bases in between. Germline CDR1 is LGHDT and CDR2 is YNNKEL (reference sequence). The CDR3 length is 17 residues. CDR3 residues: CASSQDRRGAKGYGYTF. DNA of the CDR3: TGTGCCAGCAGCCAAGATCGGCGGGGGGCAAAAGGATATGGCTACACCTTC.

The rearrangement uses TRBV30 and TRBJ1-4; no firm D call. With 0 bases removed from V and 0 bases from J, the gap between germline ends came to 14 bases. The CDR3 loop spans 17 amino acids. CDR1 is GTSNPN, CDR2 SVGIG, per germline (reference sequence). This CDR3 is CAWSVRGGGATNEKLFF. The CDR3 bases are TGTGCCTGGAGTGTACGGGGAGGAGGTGCAACTAATGAAAAACTGTTTTTT. The full variable domain, its missing parts supplied by reference TRBV30 and TRBJ1-4, is SQTIHQWPATLVQPVGSPLSLECTVEGTSNPNLYWYRQAAGRGLQLLFYSVGIGQISSEVPQNLSASRPQDRQFILSSKKLLLSDSGFYLCAWSVRGGGATNEKLFFGSGTQLSVL.

This rearrangement joins TRBV23-1 to TRBJ1-1; the D gene is possibly TRBD1 (6 bases). TRBV23-1 belongs to the ORF category, with a function that is uncertain. The V end lost 7 bases, the J end lost 2 bases, and 14 bases lay between the germline ends. CDR3 size: 14 residues. CDR3 nucleotide sequence: TGCGCCAGCATCCCGGGACACTCTAACACTGAAGCTTTCTTT. As protein: CASIPGHSNTEAFF.

In DNA form, the CDR3 reads TGTGCCAGCAGCTTCGGTAGCGGGGCCGTAGGTGAGCAGTTCTTC. Translation gives CASSFGSGAVGEQFF. V usage is TRBV7-3 and J usage is TRBJ2-1; 8 bases fit TRBD2. The CDR3 runs 15 residues. Trimming cost V 3 bases and J 9 bases; bases outside gene matches: 10. The germline CDR1 and CDR2 sequences are SGHTA and FQGTGA.

The chain combines TRBV6-2 or TRBV6-3 with TRBJ1-2, with D unresolved. This CDR3 is built from 11 residues. Germline V gene sequence: CDR1 MNHEY, CDR2 SVGEGT. The V end was cut by 5 bases, the J end by 7 bases, with 8 bases between. The CDR3 reads CASSTGIGYTF. The CDR3 DNA reads as TGTGCCAGCAGTACTGGGATTGGCTACACCTTC.

The chain couples TRBV15 to TRBJ2-7, with a possible D match to TRBD2 (5 bases). Germline-derived CDR1 and CDR2 are LNHNV and YYDKDF (reference sequence). Trimming stripped 5 bases from V and 3 bases from J, with 17 bases between. This CDR3 contains 15 residues. The CDR3 spells CATSPRNAGIYEQYF. Written as DNA, the CDR3 is TGTGCCACCAGCCCCCGTAATGCCGGGATCTACGAGCAGTACTTC.